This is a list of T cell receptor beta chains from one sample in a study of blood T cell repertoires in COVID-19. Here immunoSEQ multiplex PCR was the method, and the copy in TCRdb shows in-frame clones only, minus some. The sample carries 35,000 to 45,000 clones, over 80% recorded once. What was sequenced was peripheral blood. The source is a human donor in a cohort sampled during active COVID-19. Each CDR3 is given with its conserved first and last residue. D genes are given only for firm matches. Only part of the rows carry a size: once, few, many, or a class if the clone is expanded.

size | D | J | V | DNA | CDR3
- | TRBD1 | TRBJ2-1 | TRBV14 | TGTGCCAGCAGCCAAGTAGACAGGGCTTATGAGCAGTTCTTC | CASSQVDRAYEQFF
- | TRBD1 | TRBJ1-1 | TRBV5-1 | TGCGCCAGCAGCCCCCAACAGGGGCACACTGAAGCTTTCTTT | CASSPQQGHTEAFF
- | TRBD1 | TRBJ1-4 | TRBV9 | TGTGCCAGCAGCCATTCTATGGACAGGCCTAATGAAAAACTGTTTTTT | CASSHSMDRPNEKLFF
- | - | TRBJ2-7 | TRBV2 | TGTGCCAGCAGGGTCACTCCCTCCTACGAGCAGTACTTC | CASRVTPSYEQYF
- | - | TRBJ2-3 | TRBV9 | TGTGCCAGCAGCGTTTCCGGGAGAGGAACAGATACGCAGTATTTT | CASSVSGRGTDTQYF
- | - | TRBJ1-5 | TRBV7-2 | TGTGCCAGCAGCTTAACTGCTAATCAGCCCCAGCATTTT | CASSLTANQPQHF
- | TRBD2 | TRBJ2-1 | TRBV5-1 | TGCGCCAGCAGCGCCACTAGCGGGGGGGCGATTGAGCAGTTCTTC | CASSATSGGAIEQFF
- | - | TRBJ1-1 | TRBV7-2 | TGTGCCAGCAGCTTAGGCAGGTCGAACACTGAAGCTTTCTTT | CASSLGRSNTEAFF
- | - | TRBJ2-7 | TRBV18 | TGTGCCAGCTCACCACCCGGAGGCTACGAGCAGTACTTC | CASSPPGGYEQYF
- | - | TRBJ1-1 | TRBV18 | TGTGCCAGCTCACCACAGGGTGGAGGGGACACTGAAGCTTTCTTT | CASSPQGGGDTEAFF
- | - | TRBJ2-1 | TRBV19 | TGTGCCAGTAGTATAGACGCAGGGGAACGCGATGAGCAGTTCTTC | CASSIDAGERDEQFF
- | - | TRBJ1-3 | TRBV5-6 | TGTGCCAGCAGCTCCAGATTAAACTCCCGAGGCGGAAACACCATATATTTT | CASSSRLNSRGGNTIYF
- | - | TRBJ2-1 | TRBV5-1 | TGCGCCAGCAGCTTGGCCGGGCGGGCCACCTACAATGAGCAGTTCTTC | CASSLAGRATYNEQFF
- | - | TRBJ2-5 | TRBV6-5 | TGTGCCAGCAGCGGGTGGTCTGTGGCTAAAGAGACCCAGTACTTC | CASSGWSVAKETQYF
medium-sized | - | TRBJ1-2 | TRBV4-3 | TGCGCCAGCAGCCAAGACGTAAGCCCGGCAGGCTATGGCTACACCTTC | CASSQDVSPAGYGYTF
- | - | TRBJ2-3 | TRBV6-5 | TGTGCCAGCAGTTACCAGGGGATGGCAGATACGCAGTATTTT | CASSYQGMADTQYF
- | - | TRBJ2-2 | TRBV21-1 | TGTGCCAGCAGCAAGTATAGCGGGAGGGGTTCCGGGGAGCTGTTTTTT | CASSKYSGRGSGELFF
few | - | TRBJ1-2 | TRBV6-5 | TGTGCCAGCAGCCAGGACTACTATGGCTACACCTTC | CASSQDYYGYTF
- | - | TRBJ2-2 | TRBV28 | TGTGCCAGCAGTTTATTACAGGGCGGAGGAGCCGGGGAGCTGTTTTTT | CASSLLQGGGAGELFF